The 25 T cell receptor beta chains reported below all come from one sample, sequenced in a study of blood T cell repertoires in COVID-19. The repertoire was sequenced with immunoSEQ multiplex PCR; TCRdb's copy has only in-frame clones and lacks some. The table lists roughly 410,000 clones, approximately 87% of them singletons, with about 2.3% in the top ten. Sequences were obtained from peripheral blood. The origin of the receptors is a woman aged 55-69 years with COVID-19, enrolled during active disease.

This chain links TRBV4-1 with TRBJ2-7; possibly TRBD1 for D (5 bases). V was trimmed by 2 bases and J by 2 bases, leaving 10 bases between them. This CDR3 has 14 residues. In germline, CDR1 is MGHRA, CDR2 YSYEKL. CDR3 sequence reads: CASSQTTAPYEQYF. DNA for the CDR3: TGCGCCAGCAGCCAAACGACAGCCCCCTACGAGCAGTACTTC.

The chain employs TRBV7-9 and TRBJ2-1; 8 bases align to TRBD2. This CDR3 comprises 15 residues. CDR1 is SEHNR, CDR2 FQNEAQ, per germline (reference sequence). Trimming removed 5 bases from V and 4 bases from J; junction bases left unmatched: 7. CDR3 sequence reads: CASSPPGGVYNEQFF. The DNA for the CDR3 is TGTGCCAGCAGCCCTCCGGGGGGGGTATACAATGAGCAGTTCTTC.

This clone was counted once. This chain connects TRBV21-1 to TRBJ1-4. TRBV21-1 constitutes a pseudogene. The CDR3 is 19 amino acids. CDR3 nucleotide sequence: TGTGCCAGCAGCAAAGCGGTCCGAGGGCCGGTTGCAACTAATGAAAAACTGTTTTTT. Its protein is CASSKAVRGPVATNEKLFF.

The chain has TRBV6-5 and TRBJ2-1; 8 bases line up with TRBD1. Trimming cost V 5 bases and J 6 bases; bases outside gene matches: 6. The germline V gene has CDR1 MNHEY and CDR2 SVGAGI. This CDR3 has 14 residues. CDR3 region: CASSQQGAINEQFF. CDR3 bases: TGTGCCAGCAGTCAGCAGGGGGCAATCAATGAGCAGTTCTTC.

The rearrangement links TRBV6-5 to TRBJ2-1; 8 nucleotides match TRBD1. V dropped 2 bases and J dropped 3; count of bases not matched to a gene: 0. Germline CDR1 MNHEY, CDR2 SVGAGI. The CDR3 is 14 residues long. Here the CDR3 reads CASSYGQGYNEQFF. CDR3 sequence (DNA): TGTGCCAGCAGTTACGGACAGGGCTACAATGAGCAGTTCTTC.

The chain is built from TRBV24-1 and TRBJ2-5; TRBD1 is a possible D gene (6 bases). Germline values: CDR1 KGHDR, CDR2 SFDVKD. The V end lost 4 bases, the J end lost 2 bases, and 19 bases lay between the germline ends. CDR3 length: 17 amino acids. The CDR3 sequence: CATSDPTGILDQETQYF. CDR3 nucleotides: TGTGCCACCAGTGACCCGACAGGAATCCTAGATCAAGAGACCCAGTACTTC.

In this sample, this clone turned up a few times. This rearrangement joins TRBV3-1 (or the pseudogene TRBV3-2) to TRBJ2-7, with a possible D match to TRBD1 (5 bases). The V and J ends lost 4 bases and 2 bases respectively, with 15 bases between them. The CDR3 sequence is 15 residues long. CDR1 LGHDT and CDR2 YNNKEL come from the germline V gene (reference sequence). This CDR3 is CASSPAGSLTYEQYF. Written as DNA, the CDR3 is TGTGCCAGCAGCCCAGCAGGGTCCCTGACCTACGAGCAGTACTTC.

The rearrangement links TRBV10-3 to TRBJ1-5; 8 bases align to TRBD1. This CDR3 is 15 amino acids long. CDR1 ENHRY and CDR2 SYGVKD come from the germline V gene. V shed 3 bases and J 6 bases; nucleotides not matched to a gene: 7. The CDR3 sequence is CAISETGGLSQPQHF. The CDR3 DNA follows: TGTGCCATCAGTGAAACAGGGGGTCTAAGTCAGCCCCAGCATTTT.

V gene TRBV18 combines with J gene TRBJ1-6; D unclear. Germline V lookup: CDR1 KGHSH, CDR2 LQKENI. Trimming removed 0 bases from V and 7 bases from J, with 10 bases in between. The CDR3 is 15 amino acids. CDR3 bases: TGTGCCAGCTCACCACCGACCGGAGGAAATTCACCCCTCCACTTT. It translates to CASSPPTGGNSPLHF.

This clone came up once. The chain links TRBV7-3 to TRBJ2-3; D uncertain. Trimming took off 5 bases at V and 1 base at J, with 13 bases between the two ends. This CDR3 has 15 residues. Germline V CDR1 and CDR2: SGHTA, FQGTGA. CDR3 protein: CASSLQDSRTDTQYF. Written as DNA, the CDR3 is TGTGCCAGCAGCCTCCAAGACTCGCGCACAGATACGCAGTATTTT.

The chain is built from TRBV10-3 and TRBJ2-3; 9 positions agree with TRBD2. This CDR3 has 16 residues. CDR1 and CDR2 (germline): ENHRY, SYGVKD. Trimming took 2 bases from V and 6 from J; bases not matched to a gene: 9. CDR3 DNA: TGTGCCATCAGTGAGAGGGGCGGGGGGGCTGGTGATACGCAGTATTTT. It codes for CAISERGGGAGDTQYF.

This chain's CDR3 is CASSPTSGWTGELFF. CDR3 coding DNA: TGTGCCAGCAGCCCCACTAGCGGGTGGACCGGGGAGCTGTTTTTT. The chain is built from TRBV14 and TRBJ2-2; 9 positions match TRBD2. The CDR3 has 15 residues. The junction had 5 bases not matched to a gene; V was cut back by 4 bases and J by 5 bases. Per the germline V gene, CDR1 is SGHDN and CDR2 is FVKESK.

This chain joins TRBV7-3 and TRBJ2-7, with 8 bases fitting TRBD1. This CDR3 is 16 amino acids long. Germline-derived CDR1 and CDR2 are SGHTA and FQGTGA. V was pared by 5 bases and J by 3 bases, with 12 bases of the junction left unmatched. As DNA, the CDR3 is TGTGCCAGCAGCGCAGGCCCCGGGACAGGAGGCTACGAGCAGTACTTC. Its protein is CASSAGPGTGGYEQYF.

CDR3 region: CASRDQGFNEKLFF. The DNA of the CDR3 is TGTGCCAGCAGAGACCAGGGGTTCAATGAAAAACTGTTTTTT. The chain is built from TRBV6-5 and TRBJ1-4; tentatively, D is TRBD1 (6 bases). The CDR3 consists of 14 residues. Deletions cut 6 bases from V and 5 bases from J, with 13 bases between. From germline, CDR1 is MNHEY and CDR2 SVGAGI.

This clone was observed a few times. In DNA form, the CDR3 reads TGTGCCAGCAGTTTAGACGGGGTCGGTGAAGCTTTCTTT. Protein product: CASSLDGVGEAFF. The chain links TRBV28 to TRBJ1-1, with D uncertain. In germline, CDR1 is MDHEN, CDR2 SYDVKM. CDR3 length equals 13 residues. The V end lost 2 bases, the J end lost 7 bases, and 11 bases lay between the germline ends.

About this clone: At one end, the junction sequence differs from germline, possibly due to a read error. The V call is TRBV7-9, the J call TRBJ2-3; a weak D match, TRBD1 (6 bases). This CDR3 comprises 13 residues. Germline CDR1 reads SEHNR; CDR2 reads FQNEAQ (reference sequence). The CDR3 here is CASSQTGTRPPDF. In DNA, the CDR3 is TGTGCCAGCAGCCAAACCGGGACACGACCTCCAGATTTT.

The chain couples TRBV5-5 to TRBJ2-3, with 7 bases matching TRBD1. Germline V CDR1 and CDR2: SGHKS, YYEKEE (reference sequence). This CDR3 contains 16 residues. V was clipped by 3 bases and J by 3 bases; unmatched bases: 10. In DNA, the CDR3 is TGTGCCAGCAGCTCCCTTCCGGGACAGCGAACAGATACGCAGTATTTT. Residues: CASSSLPGQRTDTQYF.

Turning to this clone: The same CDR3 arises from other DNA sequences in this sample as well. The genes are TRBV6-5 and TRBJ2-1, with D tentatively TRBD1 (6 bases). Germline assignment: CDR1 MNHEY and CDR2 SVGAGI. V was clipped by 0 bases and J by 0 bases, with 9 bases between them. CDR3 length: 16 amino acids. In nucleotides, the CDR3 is TGTGCCAGCAGTTACTCGAAAGGGGGCTCCTACAATGAGCAGTTCTTC. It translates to CASSYSKGGSYNEQFF.

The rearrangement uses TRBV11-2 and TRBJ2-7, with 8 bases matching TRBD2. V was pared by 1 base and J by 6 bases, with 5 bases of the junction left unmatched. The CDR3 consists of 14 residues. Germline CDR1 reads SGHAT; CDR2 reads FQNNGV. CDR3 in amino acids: CASSLVAGNSEQYF. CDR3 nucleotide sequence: TGTGCCAGCAGCTTAGTAGCGGGGAATAGCGAGCAGTACTTC.

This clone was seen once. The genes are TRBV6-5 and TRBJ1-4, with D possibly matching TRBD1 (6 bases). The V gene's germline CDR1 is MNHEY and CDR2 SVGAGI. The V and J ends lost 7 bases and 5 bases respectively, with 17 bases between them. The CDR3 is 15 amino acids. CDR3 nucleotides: TGTGCCAGCACTGGGCAGGGGCGAACCAATGAAAAACTGTTTTTT. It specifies CASTGQGRTNEKLFF.

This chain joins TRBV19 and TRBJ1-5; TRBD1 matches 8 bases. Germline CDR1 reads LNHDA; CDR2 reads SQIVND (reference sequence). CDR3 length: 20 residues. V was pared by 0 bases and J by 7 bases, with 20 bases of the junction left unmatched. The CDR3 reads CASSIEDTFAGTGGIQPQHF. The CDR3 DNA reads TGTGCCAGTAGTATAGAAGATACCTTCGCCGGGACAGGCGGCATCCAGCCCCAGCATTTT. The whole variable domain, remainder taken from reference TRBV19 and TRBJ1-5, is DGGITQSPKYLFRKEGQNVTLSCEQNLNHDAMYWYRQDPGQGLRLIYYSQIVNDFQKGDIAEGYSVSREKKESFPLTVTSAQKNPTAFYLCASSIEDTFAGTGGIQPQHFGDGTRLSIL.

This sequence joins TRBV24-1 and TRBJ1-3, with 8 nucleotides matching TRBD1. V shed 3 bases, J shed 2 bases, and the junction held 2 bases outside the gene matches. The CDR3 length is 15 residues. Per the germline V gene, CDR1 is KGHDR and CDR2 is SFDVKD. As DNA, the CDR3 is TGTGCCACCAGTGATGCCAGGGGGCCTGGAAACACCATATATTTT. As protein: CATSDARGPGNTIYF.

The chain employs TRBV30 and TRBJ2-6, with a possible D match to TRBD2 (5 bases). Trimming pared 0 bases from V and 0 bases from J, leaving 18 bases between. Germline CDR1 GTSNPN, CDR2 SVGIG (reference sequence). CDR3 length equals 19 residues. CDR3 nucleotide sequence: TGTGCCTGGAGTGTATTCGGGCGTAGGGAGCTCTCTGGGGCCAACGTCCTGACTTTC. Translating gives CAWSVFGRRELSGANVLTF.

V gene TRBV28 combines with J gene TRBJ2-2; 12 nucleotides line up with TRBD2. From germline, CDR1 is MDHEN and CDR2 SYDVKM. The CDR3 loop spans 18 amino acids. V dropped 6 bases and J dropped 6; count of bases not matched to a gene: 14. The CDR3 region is CASRKIGPSGGAAGELFF. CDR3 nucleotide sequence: TGTGCCAGCAGGAAGATAGGGCCTAGCGGGGGGGCAGCCGGGGAGCTGTTTTTT.

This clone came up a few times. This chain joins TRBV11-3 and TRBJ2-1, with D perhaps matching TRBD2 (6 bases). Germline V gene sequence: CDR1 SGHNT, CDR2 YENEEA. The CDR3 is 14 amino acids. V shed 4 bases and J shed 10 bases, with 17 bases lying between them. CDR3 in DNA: TGTGCCAGCAGCTCCCCTAGCGCCGGGGCCGAGCAGTTCTTC. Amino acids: CASSSPSAGAEQFF.